These 6 T cell receptor beta chains came from one sample sequenced in a study of T cells after yellow fever vaccination. TCRdb analysed the 5' RACE reads with MiXCR anew, one entry per CDR3 protein. The sample consists of 200,000 to 250,000 distinct CDR3 sequences, less than 9% of them appearing once. Sample: CD4+ T cells sorted from PBMCs, taken 15 days after the yellow fever booster vaccination. These receptors all come from a man aged 25 to 40 who received the YFV17D yellow fever vaccine.

This clonotype appeared many times. This chain uses TRBV7-8 with TRBJ2-3, with 8 bases identical to TRBD2. Germline V gives CDR1 SGHVS, CDR2 FQNEAQ. V lost 4 bases and J lost 1; bases outside the gene matches: 4. The CDR3 loop spans 15 amino acids. CDR3 protein: CASSSGGVGTDTQYF. For the CDR3, the DNA is TGTGCCAGCAGCTCCGGGGGGGTGGGCACAGATACGCAGTATTTT.

This clonotype was seen a handful of times. The chain recombines TRBV25-1 with TRBJ1-1; D is unresolved. This CDR3 region has 14 residues. The V gene lost 8 bases and the J gene lost 4 bases, with 17 bases spanning the gap. Germline V gene sequence: CDR1 MGHDK, CDR2 SYGVNS. In DNA form, the CDR3 reads TGTGCCAGCGCCCCCCCCGGTATTGTCACTGAAGCTTTCTTT. Translation gives CASAPPGIVTEAFF.

This clonotype was counted a few times. V and J are TRBV10-3 and TRBJ1-2; D possibly corresponds to TRBD1 (5 bases). This CDR3 comprises 15 residues. Germline V gives CDR1 ENHRY, CDR2 SYGVKD. V shed 3 bases and J shed 7 bases, with 18 bases lying between them. CDR3 in DNA: TGTGCCATCAGTGACTCCGGGACCGACTTAAGTGGCTACACCTTC. Protein sequence: CAISDSGTDLSGYTF.

The chain uses TRBV7-9 and TRBJ2-7; possible D gene TRBD1, 6 bases. The CDR3 loop spans 12 amino acids. The V and J ends lost 5 bases and 4 bases respectively, with 9 bases between them. The germline V gene has CDR1 SEHNR and CDR2 FQNEAQ (reference sequence). The DNA of the CDR3 is TGTGCCAGCAGCAAAACAGGGTACGAGCAGTACTTC. Amino acids: CASSKTGYEQYF. Full variable domain (remainder filled in from reference TRBV7-9 and TRBJ2-7): DTGVSQNPRHKITKRGQNVTFRCDPISEHNRLYWYRQTLGQGPEFLTYFQNEAQLEKSRLLSDRFSAERPKGSFSTLEIQRTEQGDSAMYLCASSKTGYEQYFGPGTRLTVT.

V usage is TRBV5-1 and J usage is TRBJ1-1; D unresolved. This CDR3 spans 14 amino acids. V lost 0 bases, J lost 6 bases, and 12 bases lay in between. Germline V gene data show CDR1 as SGHRS and CDR2 as YFSETQ. CDR3 in amino acids: CASSLEASIAEAFF. The CDR3 coding sequence is TGCGCCAGCAGCTTGGAGGCGAGTATCGCTGAAGCTTTCTTT.

The V call is TRBV20-1, the J call TRBJ2-7, with 8 nucleotides matching TRBD2. The CDR3 has 17 amino acids. The V gene's germline CDR1 is DFQATT and CDR2 SNEGSKA (reference sequence). V was pared by 2 bases and J by 7 bases, with 19 bases of the junction left unmatched. In nucleotides, the CDR3 is TGCAGTGCTAGACGACGGCGGGAGGAAACCTACAACCTTGAGCAGTACTTC. This gives the protein CSARRRREETYNLEQYF.